The sequence of this T cell receptor (beta chain) was determined in a study of cytomegalovirus exposure and HLA in healthy donors. Use of 60 Vbeta and 13 Jbeta primers characterized the PCR. The table came from immunoSEQ multiplex PCR; TCRdb's copy has only in-frame clones and leaves some out. Of 150,000 or so clones detected, approximately 70% appear once; the ten largest clones hold over 6%. Study-wide results and limits: Within a later analysis, the majority of CMV-associated TCR beta chains appeared HLA-restricted. In an earlier analysis, most TCR beta V segments were productive about 87% or about 30% of the time. CMV serostatus stood as the only immune exposure information on hand.

On this clone itself: The antigen is undetermined.

The sample taken for sequencing was PBMCs. This sequence originates from a man aged 40-49 years in good health and CMV-seropositive.

CDR3 bases: TGTGCCAGTAGTGCTGACCCGGGTCCAAAACCCGGTTTCTTT. Protein sequence: CASSADPGPKPGFF. The chain carries TRBV19 and TRBJ1-1; unclear D gene. The CDR3 totals 14 residues. V gave up 5 bases and J gave up 13 bases, with 23 bases separating them. Germline V CDR1 and CDR2: LNHDA, SQIVND (reference sequence). Together with reference TRBV19 and TRBJ1-1, the CDR3 gives the full variable domain: DGGITQSPKYLFRKEGQNVTLSCEQNLNHDAMYWYRQDPGQGLRLIYYSQIVNDFQKGDIAEGYSVSREKKESFPLTVTSAQKNPTAFYLCASSADPGPKPGFFGQGTRLTVV.